The clone carrying this T cell receptor (beta chain) was detected only once. Clones were read by immunoSEQ multiplex PCR, and TCRdb kept only the in-frame ones, dropping some. Among about 54,000 clones, roughly four fifths were seen once, and the ten largest hold over 0.7%. The data originate from a study of OX40 agonist ivuxolimab in advanced cancers. This CDR3 spans 12 amino acids. V shed 10 bases and J 5 bases; nucleotides not matched to a gene: 3. From germline, CDR1 is MNHEY and CDR2 SVGAGI. The source material was CD4+ or CD8+ T cells sorted from blood, sampled in a trial of the OX40 agonist ivuxolimab. The chain links TRBV6-5 to TRBJ1-5, with TRBD1 identical over 9 bases. The sequence was collected from an adult with an advanced solid tumor such as melanoma, head and neck, liver or kidney cancer. The CDR3 DNA follows: TGTGCCACTAGGACAGGGGATCAGCCCCAGCATTTT. Residues: CATRTGDQPQHF.